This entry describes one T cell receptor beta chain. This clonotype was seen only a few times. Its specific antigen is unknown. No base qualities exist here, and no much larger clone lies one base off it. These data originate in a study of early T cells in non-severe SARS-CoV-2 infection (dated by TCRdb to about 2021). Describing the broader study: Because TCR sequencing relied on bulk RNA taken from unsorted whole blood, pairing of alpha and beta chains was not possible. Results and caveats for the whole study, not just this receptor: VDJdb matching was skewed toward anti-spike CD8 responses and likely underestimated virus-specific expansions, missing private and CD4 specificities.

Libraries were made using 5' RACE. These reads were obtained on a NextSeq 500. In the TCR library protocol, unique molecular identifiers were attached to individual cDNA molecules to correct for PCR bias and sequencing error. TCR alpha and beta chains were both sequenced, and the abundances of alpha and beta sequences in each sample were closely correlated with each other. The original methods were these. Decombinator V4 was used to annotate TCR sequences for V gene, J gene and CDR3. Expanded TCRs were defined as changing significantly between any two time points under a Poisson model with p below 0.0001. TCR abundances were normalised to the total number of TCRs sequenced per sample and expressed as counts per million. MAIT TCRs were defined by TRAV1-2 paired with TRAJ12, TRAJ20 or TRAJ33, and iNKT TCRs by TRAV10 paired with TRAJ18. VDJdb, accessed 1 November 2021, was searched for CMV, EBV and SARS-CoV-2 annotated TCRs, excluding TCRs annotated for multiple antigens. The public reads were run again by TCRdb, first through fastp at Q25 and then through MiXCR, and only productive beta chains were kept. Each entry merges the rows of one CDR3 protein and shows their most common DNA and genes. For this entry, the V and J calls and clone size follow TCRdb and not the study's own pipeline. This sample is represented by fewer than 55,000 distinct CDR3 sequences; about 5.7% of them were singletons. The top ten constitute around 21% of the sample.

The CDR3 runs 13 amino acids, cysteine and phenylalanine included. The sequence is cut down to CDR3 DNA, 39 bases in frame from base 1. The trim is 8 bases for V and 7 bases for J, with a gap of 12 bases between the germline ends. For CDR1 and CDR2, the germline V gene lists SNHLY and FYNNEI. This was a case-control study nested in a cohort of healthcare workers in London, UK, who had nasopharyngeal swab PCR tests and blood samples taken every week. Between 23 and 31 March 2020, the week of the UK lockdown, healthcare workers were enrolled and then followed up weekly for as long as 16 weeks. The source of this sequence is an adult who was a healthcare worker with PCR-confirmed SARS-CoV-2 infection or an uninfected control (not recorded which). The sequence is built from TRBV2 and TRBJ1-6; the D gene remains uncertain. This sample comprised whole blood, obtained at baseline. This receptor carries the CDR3 CASLREGNSPLHF. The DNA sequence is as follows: TGTGCCAGCTTGAGGGAGGGAAATTCACCCCTCCACTTT.